The 6 T cell receptor beta chains below come from one sample, sequenced in a study of shared clonotypes between healthy human individuals. Only in-frame clones appear in the TCRdb table, and some are missing; sequencing was by immunoSEQ multiplex PCR. Of some 700,000 clones listed, roughly 88% are singletons. Sequenced input: memory CD8+ T cells from PBMCs. Subset in this sample: CD45RO+ cells pooled with CCR7-negative TemRA cells. The receptor set was obtained from a man between 18 and 35 years old in good health. Some clones in this sample may be carry-over from other donors' samples.

The J gene is TRBJ2-3, the V gene TRBV7-2; TRBD2 agrees at 8 bases. The trim removed 7 bases at V and 1 base at J, leaving 10 bases unmatched. CDR3 length equals 16 residues. Germline values: CDR1 SGHTA, CDR2 FQGNSA. CDR3 DNA sequence: TGTGCCAGCATGCCCGCCTGGCGGGAGGGCACAGATACGCAGTATTTT. It is translated as CASMPAWREGTDTQYF.

The CDR3 sequence: CASSKRGCGRQTQYF. CDR3 sequence (DNA): TGTGCCAGCAGCAAAAGAGGATGCGGGAGGCAAACGCAGTATTTT. This sequence joins TRBV21-1 and TRBJ2-3; no DNA check was done on the table's D call, TRBD2. TRBV21-1 represents a pseudogene. CDR3 size: 15 residues.

The chain has TRBV19 and TRBJ2-2; D is possibly TRBD1 (5 bases). Trimming cost V 7 bases and J 3 bases, with 21 bases left between them. The CDR3 extends over 17 amino acids. Germline V gene data show CDR1 as LNHDA and CDR2 as SQIVND (reference sequence). The CDR3 region is CASTPILRQGDTGELFF. CDR3 nucleotide sequence: TGTGCCAGTACTCCAATCCTGAGGCAGGGCGACACCGGGGAGCTGTTTTTT.

This CDR3 is CASRPGTFTGELFF. The CDR3 bases are TGTGCCAGCAGACCCGGGACATTCACCGGGGAGCTGTTTTTT. The rearrangement uses TRBV7-9 and TRBJ2-2; TRBD1 might be the D (6 bases). The CDR3 covers 14 residues. Trimming cost V 6 bases and J 4 bases, with 12 bases left between them. Germline assignment: CDR1 SEHNR and CDR2 FQNEAQ (reference sequence).

The CDR3 DNA sequence: TGTGCCAGCAGCAACGGACAGGTGCGGTCTGGGGCCAACGTCCTGACTTTC. Its translation is CASSNGQVRSGANVLTF. The J gene is TRBJ2-6, the V gene TRBV28, with TRBD1 matching over 7 bases. In germline, CDR1 is MDHEN, CDR2 SYDVKM. V lost 6 bases, J lost 1 base, and 9 bases stayed unmatched. This CDR3 is built from 17 residues.

The rearrangement uses TRBV27 and TRBJ2-7, with D hard to call. V lost 2 bases to trimming and J lost 3 bases, with 17 bases between them. The CDR3 length is 16 residues. Germline lookup yields CDR1 MNHEY and CDR2 SMNVEV (reference sequence). The CDR3 reads CASSLRSRPGDYEQYF. The CDR3 nucleotides are TGTGCCAGCAGTTTACGTTCCCGGCCGGGTGACTACGAGCAGTACTTC.